This T cell receptor beta chain was sequenced in a study of long-term antiretroviral therapy in people with HIV. Study observations and caveats: With ART, diversity went up but was still lower than in transplant donor controls.

From germline, CDR1 is MDHEN and CDR2 SYDVKM. The CDR3 totals 13 residues. With 5 bases removed from V and 0 bases from J, the gap between germline ends came to 8 bases. As concerns this clone: The antigen is undetermined.

A v3.0 immunoSEQ assay was performed at survey level. Some clones are missing from TCRdb's copy, which holds only in-frame ones; the method was immunoSEQ multiplex PCR. The sample lists some 29,000 clones, around 80% occurring once. The source was unsorted PBMCs, collected 1.5 years before starting antiretroviral therapy. The chain joins TRBV28 to TRBJ2-7; D might be TRBD2 (6 bases). This receptor was identified in a man aged 18 to 29 with HIV. Written as DNA, the CDR3 is TGTGCCAGCAGTGTAGCGGACTCCTACGAGCAGTACTTC. It encodes CASSVADSYEQYF.